This T cell receptor beta chain was identified in a study of cytomegalovirus exposure and HLA in healthy donors. Study summary: Clustering assigned 70% to 90% of the roughly 370 genotyped donors to the Caucasian-associated ancestry cluster.

V lost 3 bases and J lost 8; bases outside the gene matches: 11. This CDR3 spans 15 amino acids. Germline V lookup: CDR1 SGHKS, CDR2 YYEKEE (reference sequence). Primers included in the PCR were 60 Vbeta and 13 Jbeta primers. The table came from immunoSEQ multiplex PCR; TCRdb's copy has only in-frame clones and leaves some out. The table records over 150,000 clones, roughly 80% of them present only once. With regard to this clone: No antigen is known for it.

Overall study results and limits: In a later analysis, across HLA loci, associated TCR counts were highest for DRB1, lowest for HLA-C. An analysis was carried out at a later point. It showed that HLA-associated TCR beta chains were more clonally expanded than equally common non-associated chains.

Sequenced material: PBMCs. The sequence was collected from a man aged 40-55 years in good health and CMV-seronegative. The V gene is TRBV5-5, the J gene TRBJ1-2, with 9 positions matching TRBD1. The CDR3 bases are TGTGCCAGCAGCTACCCGTACAGGGGGCGCGGGGGCTACACCTTC. Translation gives CASSYPYRGRGGYTF.